This TCR beta chain was found in a study of monozygotic twins with inflammatory bowel disease. The CDR3 loop spans 15 amino acids. Germline V CDR1 and CDR2: MNHEY, SVGAGI. Following a re-call of the 5' RACE reads, TCRdb has one entry per CDR3 protein and lacks DNA. Here the sample table reports approximately 420,000 distinct CDR3 sequences. The clonotype was recovered from a human donor with ulcerative colitis or Crohn's disease, or a healthy co-twin of an affected twin (not recorded which). The specimen sequenced was blood. This chain uses TRBV6-5 with TRBJ2-5; TCRdb returns TRBD2, unconfirmable since there is no DNA. The CDR3 sequence: CASSYQIAGEETQYF.